What follows are 20 T cell receptor beta chains derived from one specimen sequenced in a study of T cells in Graves' hyperthyroidism and ophthalmopathy. TCR beta CDR3 region amplification was performed from RNA transcripts. The HTBI primer set was used in a first-round RT-PCR of the TCR CDR3. TCRdb ran MiXCR on the multiplex PCR reads and lists one entry per CDR3 protein. This table holds 250,000 to 400,000 distinct CDR3 sequences, roughly 15% found once. The specimen was blood. The receptors derive from a woman aged 40 to 50 with Graves' ophthalmopathy.

This clonotype was detected a few times. The CDR3 DNA reads as TGTGCCCCCCGGCTAGCGGCCACCGGGGAGCTGTTTTTT. Translating gives CAPRLAATGELFF. The chain links TRBV2 to TRBJ2-2, with 7 bases fitting TRBD2. Losses at the gene ends were 11 bases for V and 4 bases for J; bases not matched to a gene: 7. Germline CDR1 reads SNHLY; CDR2 reads FYNNEI. This CDR3 is 13 amino acids long.

The CDR3 loop reads CSARVAGENEQFF. The CDR3 region has the DNA TGCAGTGCTAGAGTCGCGGGAGAGAATGAGCAGTTCTTC. This rearrangement joins TRBV20-1 to TRBJ2-1; 7 bases align to TRBD2. CDR1 and CDR2 from the germline V gene are DFQATT and SNEGSKA (reference sequence). Trimming at V came to 1 base and at J to 7 bases, leaving 4 bases not matched to a gene. The length of the CDR3 is 13 residues.

This clonotype came up many times. This chain joins TRBV20-1 and TRBJ1-6, with D perhaps TRBD1 (6 bases). V lost 3 bases and J 10 bases, leaving 22 bases between the germline ends. Germline V gene sequence: CDR1 DFQATT, CDR2 SNEGSKA (reference sequence). CDR3 length: 16 amino acids. As DNA, the CDR3 is TGCAGTGCTAGTACGATGGCCGCCCTGGGGGGCTCACCCCTCCACTTT. Its protein is CSASTMAALGGSPLHF.

This clonotype was seen only a few times. The chain carries TRBV6-2 or TRBV6-3 and TRBJ2-1, with no clear D. This CDR3 is 14 amino acids long. Trimming took 6 bases from V and 2 from J, leaving 11 bases between them. Germline values: CDR1 MNHEY, CDR2 SVGEGT. The CDR3 DNA sequence: TGTGCCAGCAGCCGCCTACCCCCCTACAATGAGCAGTTCTTC. Protein sequence: CASSRLPPYNEQFF.

The CDR3 sequence is CASSLKLNSGYTF. The CDR3 DNA sequence: TGTGCCAGCAGTTTAAAACTGAACAGTGGCTACACCTTC. V usage is TRBV12-3 or TRBV12-4 and J usage is TRBJ1-2; D not certain. The length of the CDR3 is 13 residues. Trimming pared 2 bases from V and 7 bases from J, leaving 11 bases between.

The sample holds many counts of this clonotype. This chain connects TRBV7-9 to TRBJ2-7; TRBD1 matches 8 bases. Germline CDR1 is SEHNR and CDR2 is FQNEAQ (reference sequence). The V gene end was trimmed by 4 bases and the J gene end by 1 base; junction bases not matched to a gene: 12. The CDR3 length is 17 residues. DNA of the CDR3: TGTGCCAGCAGCTCCAATAGGGGTCGGGACAGGTCCTACGAGCAGTACTTC. The encoded protein is CASSSNRGRDRSYEQYF.

This clonotype was picked up many times. V gene TRBV18 combines with J gene TRBJ1-1; D gene unclear. Trimming removed 5 bases at V and 3 bases at J, with 10 bases between. Per germline, CDR1 KGHSH and CDR2 LQKENI. CDR3 size: 13 residues. DNA of the CDR3: TGTGCCAGCTCAACGCAAGAGGACACTGAAGCTTTCTTT. This gives the protein CASSTQEDTEAFF.

This clonotype was recorded a few times. The rearrangement links TRBV13 to TRBJ2-2; D not resolved. The V end was cut by 2 bases, the J end by 0 bases, with 10 bases between. The CDR3 contains 16 residues. Germline V gene sequence: CDR1 PRHDT, CDR2 FYEKMQ (reference sequence). Here the CDR3 reads CASSLSGQPNTGELFF. The DNA for the CDR3 is TGTGCCAGCAGCTTATCGGGTCAACCGAACACCGGGGAGCTGTTTTTT.

The table lists this clonotype with many counts. J is TRBJ1-1 and V is TRBV10-3, with no clear D. This CDR3 has 13 amino acids. V was clipped by 10 bases and J by 1 base, with 13 bases between them. Germline loops: CDR1 ENHRY, CDR2 SYGVKD. CDR3 sequence: CATKVTANTEAFF. In DNA, the CDR3 is TGTGCCACCAAGGTGACCGCGAACACTGAAGCTTTCTTT.

This clonotype was observed at least ten times. This sequence joins TRBV24-1 and TRBJ1-1; maybe TRBD1 (6 bases). Germline V lookup: CDR1 KGHDR, CDR2 SFDVKD. V gave up 5 bases and J gave up 4 bases, with 10 bases separating them. The CDR3 extends over 13 amino acids. In DNA, the CDR3 is TGTGCCACCAGTGGGAAAGGGGGCACTGAAGCTTTCTTT. Protein product: CATSGKGGTEAFF.

The chain has TRBV27 and TRBJ2-6; no definite D call. V dropped 3 bases and J dropped 3 bases, with 6 bases sitting between them. Germline-derived CDR1 and CDR2 are MNHEY and SMNVEV (reference sequence). The CDR3 length is 14 residues. CDR3 amino acids: CASSFYGGANVLTF. CDR3 DNA: TGTGCCAGCAGTTTTTACGGTGGGGCCAACGTCCTGACTTTC.

In its sample, this clonotype was seen a few times. V is TRBV2 and J is TRBJ2-5, with 9 bases aligning to TRBD2. The CDR3 runs to 19 residues. Germline assignment: CDR1 SNHLY and CDR2 FYNNEI. Unmatched junction bases numbered 20, after V lost 6 bases and J lost 3 bases. DNA of the CDR3: TGTGCCAGCAGGGTACCAATGAATCGGACTAGCGTAAAAAAAGAGACCCAGTACTTC. This translates into CASRVPMNRTSVKKETQYF.

This clonotype has at least ten counts. V is TRBV19 and J is TRBJ1-1; possibly TRBD1 for D (5 bases). Germline CDR1 reads LNHDA; CDR2 reads SQIVND (reference sequence). V shed 5 bases and J shed 1 base, with 11 bases lying between them. The CDR3 spans 14 residues. In nucleotides, the CDR3 is TGTGCCAGTAGTGTCCGGGGGACGAACACTGAAGCTTTCTTT. As protein: CASSVRGTNTEAFF.

The rearrangement links TRBV7-9 to TRBJ2-3; D is perhaps TRBD2 (6 bases). V lost 4 bases and J lost 3, with 14 bases in between. The germline V gene encodes CDR1 SEHNR and CDR2 FQNEAQ (reference sequence). The CDR3 is made up of 15 amino acids. CDR3 nucleotides: TGTGCCAGCAGCTGGGACTCGACTATAACAGATACGCAGTATTTT. It specifies CASSWDSTITDTQYF.

This clonotype was seen many times. The chain links TRBV7-8 to TRBJ1-1, with D tentatively TRBD1 (6 bases). The V gene lost 6 bases and the J gene lost 0 bases, with 20 bases spanning the gap. The CDR3 has 17 residues. Germline lookup yields CDR1 SGHVS and CDR2 FQNEAQ. The CDR3 protein is CASSLHRVLLVNTEAFF. The CDR3 DNA follows: TGTGCCAGCAGTTTGCACAGGGTTCTTTTGGTGAACACTGAAGCTTTCTTT.

The genes are TRBV5-4 and TRBJ2-3; D may be TRBD2 (6 bases). Germline V gene sequence: CDR1 SGHNT, CDR2 YYREEE (reference sequence). Trimming removed 5 bases from V and 4 bases from J, with 17 bases in between. The CDR3 loop spans 15 amino acids. CDR3 DNA: TGTGCCAGCAGTTTTAACGGGGGTTGGGCAGATACGCAGTATTTT. As protein: CASSFNGGWADTQYF.

There are a few counts of this clonotype. The chain couples TRBV11-2 to TRBJ1-5; possibly TRBD1 for D (5 bases). Looked up from germline, CDR1 is SGHAT and CDR2 is FQNNGV. This CDR3 contains 17 residues. Trimming left V 5 bases short and J 2 bases short, with 19 bases between. The CDR3: CASSLTSGRVGNQPQHF. The CDR3 coding sequence is TGTGCCAGCAGCCTAACCTCAGGGAGGGTAGGCAATCAGCCCCAGCATTTT. Combining the CDR3 with reference TRBV11-2 and TRBJ1-5 gives the whole variable domain EAGVAQSPRYKIIEKRQSVAFWCNPISGHATLYWYQQILGQGPKLLIQFQNNGVVDDSQLPKDRFSAERLKGVDSTLKIQPAKLEDSAVYLCASSLTSGRVGNQPQHFGDGTRLSIL.

The rearrangement links TRBV29-1 to TRBJ2-7, with TRBD1 matching 9 bases. Trimming cost V 1 base and J 4 bases; bases outside gene matches: 5. Germline values: CDR1 SQVTM, CDR2 ANQGSEA. The CDR3 is 14 amino acids. The CDR3 sequence is CSVEGEGTGYEQYF. The CDR3 coding sequence is TGCAGCGTTGAAGGTGAGGGGACAGGGTACGAGCAGTACTTC.

The chain recombines TRBV14 with TRBJ2-2, with D maybe TRBD1 (6 bases). This CDR3 comprises 18 residues. Trimming removed 2 bases from V and 5 bases from J, with 21 bases in between. Per germline, CDR1 SGHDN and CDR2 FVKESK. This CDR3 is CASSQLKWQGLGTGELFF. For the CDR3, the DNA is TGTGCCAGCAGCCAACTTAAATGGCAGGGGCTTGGGACCGGGGAGCTGTTTTTT.

This chain links TRBV3-1 with TRBJ1-2; D remains unclear. The V gene lost 0 bases and the J gene lost 4 bases, with 18 bases spanning the gap. Per germline, CDR1 LGHDT and CDR2 YNNKEL (reference sequence). CDR3 length: 17 amino acids. The CDR3, as DNA: TGTGCCAGCAGCCAAGATCCGTGGACTCGGAAGGGCTATGGCTACACCTTC. Translation gives CASSQDPWTRKGYGYTF. The full variable domain, its missing parts supplied by reference TRBV3-1 and TRBJ1-2, is DTAVSQTPKYLVTQMGNDKSIKCEQNLGHDTMYWYKQDSKKFLKIMFSYNNKELIINETVPNRFSPKSPDKAHLNLHINSLELGDSAVYFCASSQDPWTRKGYGYTFGSGTRLTVV.